What follows are 29 T cell receptor beta chains derived from one specimen sequenced in a study of blood T cells in healthy people across ages. Alongside a J-beta primer mix, a sample-barcoded 5' primer served in a second PCR lasting roughly 6 to 11 cycles. TCRdb re-called the 5' RACE reads through MiXCR, storing one row per CDR3 protein. Among approximately 810,000 distinct CDR3 sequences listed, roughly 35% were seen once. Sequenced: blood. These receptors all come from a man between 18 and 29 years old in good health.

CDR3 region: CASSPGGAGSTGELFF. In DNA, the CDR3 is TGTGCCAGCAGCCCAGGTGGGGCTGGTAGCACCGGGGAGCTGTTTTTT. The V call is TRBV12-3 or TRBV12-4, the J call TRBJ2-2; D is perhaps TRBD1 (5 bases). The V end was cut by 6 bases, the J end by 4 bases, with 18 bases between. The CDR3 loop spans 16 amino acids.

J is TRBJ1-2 and V is TRBV24-1; D remains ambiguous. The CDR3 has 15 residues. CDR1 is KGHDR and CDR2 is SFDVKD in the germline V gene. Trimming removed 0 bases at V and 3 bases at J, with 10 bases between. This CDR3 is CATSDLTRSDYGYTF. CDR3 sequence (DNA): TGTGCCACCAGTGATTTGACCAGGTCGGACTATGGCTACACCTTC.

The chain has TRBV29-1 and TRBJ2-4; D is possibly TRBD2 (6 bases). Germline CDR1 is SQVTM and CDR2 is ANQGSEA. This CDR3 comprises 12 residues. The V end lost 6 bases, the J end lost 8 bases, and 14 bases lay between the germline ends. The CDR3 sequence is CSVGEVPDIQYF. The CDR3 DNA reads as TGCAGCGTGGGGGAGGTCCCCGACATTCAGTACTTC. The full variable domain, completed using reference TRBV29-1 and TRBJ2-4, is SAVISQKPSRDICQRGTSLTIQCQVDSQVTMMFWYRQQPGQSLTLIATANQGSEATYESGFVIDKFPISRPNLTFSTLTVSNMSPEDSSIYLCSVGEVPDIQYFGAGTRLSVL.

In nucleotides, the CDR3 is TGTGCCAGCAGCTCAAGGCCCCGGGACAGGGGAACCTACGAGCAGTACTTC. This codes for CASSSRPRDRGTYEQYF. V gene TRBV7-8 combines with J gene TRBJ2-7; 10 positions match TRBD1. Germline-derived CDR1 and CDR2 are SGHVS and FQNEAQ. With V trimmed by 4 bases and J by 2 bases, 11 bases remained unmatched. The CDR3 contains 17 residues.

This clonotype was detected ten times or more. V is TRBV20-1 and J is TRBJ2-1; D not certain. This CDR3 has 14 amino acids. Trimming pared 3 bases from V and 0 bases from J, leaving 9 bases between. CDR1 is DFQATT and CDR2 is SNEGSKA in the germline V gene (reference sequence). The CDR3 spells CSASMQGSYNEQFF. The CDR3 coding sequence is TGCAGTGCTAGTATGCAAGGCTCCTACAATGAGCAGTTCTTC.

This clonotype was seen a handful of times. The gene calls are TRBV5-1 and TRBJ2-1; tentatively, D is TRBD2 (8 bases). There are 16 residues in the CDR3. V gave up 4 bases and J gave up 3 bases, with 17 bases separating them. CDR1 and CDR2 from the germline V gene are SGHRS and YFSETQ. The CDR3 DNA reads as TGCGCCAGCAGCCGGGTAGCGGGACAGTACTACAATGAGCAGTTCTTC. Protein product: CASSRVAGQYYNEQFF.

The J gene is TRBJ1-5, the V gene TRBV4-1; tentatively, D is TRBD1 (5 bases). The CDR3 runs 13 residues. V lost 3 bases, J lost 5 bases, and 8 bases lay in between. The germline V gene has CDR1 MGHRA and CDR2 YSYEKL. Here the CDR3 reads CASSHGGYQPQHF. CDR3 coding DNA: TGCGCCAGCAGCCATGGGGGGTATCAGCCCCAGCATTTT.

This clonotype was recorded a few times. The chain has TRBV5-1 and TRBJ1-5, with D hard to call. Germline V gene data show CDR1 as SGHRS and CDR2 as YFSETQ. The CDR3 loop spans 14 amino acids. The ends were cut back, 0 bases at V and 3 bases at J, with 7 bases in the middle. The DNA for the CDR3 is TGCGCCAGCAGCTTGGATGGGTTCAATCAGCCCCAGCATTTT. Protein sequence: CASSLDGFNQPQHF.

The V gene is TRBV7-2, the J gene TRBJ1-2, with 8 bases aligning to TRBD1. With 3 bases clipped from V and 7 bases from J, the junction kept 10 bases outside the gene matches. This CDR3 is 15 amino acids long. Germline V CDR1 and CDR2: SGHTA, FQGNSA. The CDR3 DNA follows: TGTGCCAGCAGCTTCGACAGCCCAGGGGGCTTTGGCTACACCTTC. It specifies CASSFDSPGGFGYTF.

The chain employs TRBV7-2 and TRBJ2-5; 8 nucleotides align to TRBD2. The V segment lost 4 bases and the J segment 3 bases; nucleotides outside the gene matches: 4. The length of the CDR3 is 14 residues. In germline, CDR1 is SGHTA, CDR2 FQGNSA. This CDR3 reads CASSSLAAEETQYF. CDR3 DNA: TGTGCCAGCAGCTCACTAGCGGCGGAAGAGACCCAGTACTTC.

The chain joins TRBV7-9 to TRBJ1-1; weak D call: TRBD1 (6 bases). From germline, CDR1 is SEHNR and CDR2 FQNEAQ (reference sequence). Trimming removed 5 bases at V and 5 bases at J, with 18 bases between. This CDR3 has 15 residues. As DNA, the CDR3 is TGTGCCAGCAGCCCGAGGCCCCACAGGGAAACTGAAGCTTTCTTT. Amino acids: CASSPRPHRETEAFF.

This clonotype was detected ten times or more. The chain is built from TRBV6-6 and TRBJ2-5; D is ambiguous. This CDR3 has 11 residues. Trimming cost V 0 bases and J 5 bases, with 1 base left between them. The germline CDR1 and CDR2 sequences are MNHNY and SVGAGI (reference sequence). The CDR3 region is CASSYSETQYF. The CDR3, as DNA: TGTGCCAGCAGTTACTCGGAGACCCAGTACTTC.

This chain links TRBV5-1 with TRBJ2-3, with D unclear. The CDR3 covers 16 residues. The germline V and J ends were trimmed by 0 bases and 0 bases, with 11 bases remaining between them. From germline, CDR1 is SGHRS and CDR2 YFSETQ. CDR3 amino acids: CASSLGVHRSTDTQYF. The CDR3 DNA sequence: TGCGCCAGCAGCTTGGGGGTACACCGTAGCACAGATACGCAGTATTTT.

V usage is TRBV3-1 and J usage is TRBJ1-2; weak D call: TRBD1 (6 bases). There are 15 residues in the CDR3. Germline-derived CDR1 and CDR2 are LGHDT and YNNKEL (reference sequence). V dropped 3 bases and J dropped 7 bases, with 18 bases sitting between them. The CDR3 DNA sequence: TGTGCCAGCAGCCATCCAGGGGCGAACCGGGGTGGCTACACCTTC. Protein sequence: CASSHPGANRGGYTF.

The chain is built from TRBV20-1 and TRBJ2-5; D possibly matches TRBD1 or TRBD2 (6 bases each). The V end lost 4 bases, the J end lost 4 bases, and 13 bases lay between the germline ends. This CDR3 is built from 13 residues. Germline CDR1 is DFQATT and CDR2 is SNEGSKA (reference sequence). CDR3: CSATGAAAETQYF. The CDR3 region has the DNA TGCAGTGCTACGGGGGCCGCTGCAGAGACCCAGTACTTC.

This clonotype was picked up many times. This chain connects TRBV7-9 to TRBJ2-1; 8 bases fit TRBD2. V gave up 3 bases and J gave up 0 bases; unmatched junction bases: 10. The germline gives CDR1 SEHNR, CDR2 FQNEAQ (reference sequence). The CDR3 runs to 18 residues. In DNA, the CDR3 is TGTGCCAGCAGCTTTCCCCGGGTAGCGGGGATCTCCTACAATGAGCAGTTCTTC. Translated, it gives CASSFPRVAGISYNEQFF.

This clonotype was recorded a few times. The V and J genes are TRBV2 and TRBJ1-1; a weak D match, TRBD1 (5 bases). CDR3 size: 14 residues. V shed 3 bases and J shed 1 base, with 9 bases lying between them. Germline V CDR1 and CDR2: SNHLY, FYNNEI. The CDR3 DNA reads as TGTGCCAGCAGTGAGTGGGACGGGAACACTGAAGCTTTCTTT. Amino acids: CASSEWDGNTEAFF. The full variable domain, in which reference TRBV2 and TRBJ1-1 provide the parts outside the CDR3, is EPEVTQTPSHQVTQMGQEVILRCVPISNHLYFYWYRQILGQKVEFLVSFYNNEISEKSEIFDDQFSVERPDGSNFTLKIRSTKLEDSAMYFCASSEWDGNTEAFFGQGTRLTVV.

The genes are TRBV6-2 or TRBV6-3 and TRBJ2-4; 7 bases align to TRBD1. Looked up from germline, CDR1 is MNHEY and CDR2 is SVGEGT. J lost 8 bases, V lost 8 bases, and 15 bases had no gene match. The CDR3 loop spans 15 amino acids. CDR3: CASGRRPGGADIQYF. Written as DNA, the CDR3 is TGTGCCAGCGGGCGAAGACCAGGGGGTGCTGACATTCAGTACTTC.

This clonotype was seen many times. The V call is TRBV10-3, the J call TRBJ2-7; D is undetermined. CDR3 length: 14 residues. Per germline, CDR1 ENHRY and CDR2 SYGVKD. V shed 0 bases and J shed 4 bases, with 10 bases lying between them. As DNA, the CDR3 is TGTGCCATCAGTGAGTCGAGCCAGCTGTACGAGCAGTACTTC. This gives the protein CAISESSQLYEQYF.

The chain carries TRBV7-2 and TRBJ2-3, with 14 bases fitting TRBD2. The V segment lost 1 base and the J segment 4 bases; nucleotides outside the gene matches: 7. The CDR3 is made up of 18 amino acids. Germline-derived CDR1 and CDR2 are SGHTA and FQGNSA. CDR3 coding DNA: TGTACCAGCAGCTTAGTGGTGGGACTAGCGGGGGCCTCAGATACGCAGTATTTT. Translating it yields CTSSLVVGLAGASDTQYF.

This clonotype was picked up a small number of times. V gene TRBV4-3 combines with J gene TRBJ2-2; D gene unclear. Between the trimmed V and J ends, which lost 0 bases and 0 bases, there was a span of 11 bases. This CDR3 region has 17 residues. From germline, CDR1 is LGHNA and CDR2 YSLEER. CDR3 bases: TGCGCCAGCAGCCAAGAGTTGCAAGACGCGAACACCGGGGAGCTGTTTTTT. Protein: CASSQELQDANTGELFF.

The J gene is TRBJ1-5, the V gene TRBV4-2; the match to TRBD1 covers 11 bases. Germline loops: CDR1 LGHNA, CDR2 YNFKEQ. This CDR3 region has 23 residues. Trimming took 10 bases from V and 0 from J; bases not matched to a gene: 29. The CDR3 here is CAMMPSGRKDRGPYVDSNQPQHF. In DNA, the CDR3 is TGTGCCATGATGCCCTCTGGACGAAAGGACAGGGGGCCCTATGTGGATAGCAATCAGCCCCAGCATTTT.

The chain carries TRBV5-1 and TRBJ1-6; 7 bases match TRBD1. V lost 3 bases to trimming and J lost 7 bases; unmatched junction nucleotides: 4. Germline-derived CDR1 and CDR2 are SGHRS and YFSETQ. The CDR3 has 14 amino acids. The CDR3 DNA is TGCGCCAGCAGCTCAGGGACAGCAAATTCACCCCTCCACTTT. It specifies CASSSGTANSPLHF.

This chain connects TRBV19 to TRBJ2-3; D is perhaps TRBD1 (5 bases). From germline, CDR1 is LNHDA and CDR2 SQIVND (reference sequence). This CDR3 has 14 amino acids. Trimming took off 6 bases at V and 1 base at J, with 11 bases between the two ends. For the CDR3, the DNA is TGTGCCAGTAGGAACAGGAGCGGCACAGATACGCAGTATTTT. Its protein product is CASRNRSGTDTQYF. The variable domain in full, completed from reference TRBV19 and TRBJ2-3, reads DGGITQSPKYLFRKEGQNVTLSCEQNLNHDAMYWYRQDPGQGLRLIYYSQIVNDFQKGDIAEGYSVSREKKESFPLTVTSAQKNPTAFYLCASRNRSGTDTQYFGPGTRLTVL.

V and J are TRBV4-2 and TRBJ1-1; 10 bases map to TRBD1. Germline CDR1 LGHNA, CDR2 YNFKEQ. This CDR3 has 15 amino acids. J was trimmed by 6 bases and V by 2 bases; bases with no gene match: 6. CDR3 in amino acids: CASSQPGQGSPEAFF. Here the CDR3 DNA reads TGTGCCAGCAGCCAACCGGGACAGGGGTCACCTGAAGCTTTCTTT.

The chain has TRBV28 and TRBJ1-1, with D uncertain. The germline V gene has CDR1 MDHEN and CDR2 SYDVKM. CDR3 length: 15 amino acids. The V end lost 8 bases, the J end lost 3 bases, and 19 bases lay between the germline ends. The CDR3 loop is CASGSPSGGDTEAFF. The DNA of the CDR3 is TGTGCCAGCGGATCCCCCAGTGGTGGGGACACTGAAGCTTTCTTT.

This chain connects TRBV7-9 to TRBJ1-1; possible D gene TRBD1, 5 bases. CDR1 is SEHNR and CDR2 is FQNEAQ in the germline V gene (reference sequence). The CDR3 totals 16 residues. With 1 base removed from V and 3 bases from J, the gap between germline ends came to 15 bases. For the CDR3, the DNA is TGTGCCAGCAGCTTAGGGGAGGTGTCCAGGGACACTGAAGCTTTCTTT. Translating it yields CASSLGEVSRDTEAFF.

This clonotype was seen a few times. V is TRBV7-2 and J is TRBJ2-7, with D perhaps matching TRBD1 or TRBD2 (5 bases each). CDR1 is SGHTA, CDR2 FQGNSA, per germline. The CDR3 is made up of 13 amino acids. The ends were cut back, 1 base at V and 6 bases at J, with 10 bases in the middle. For the CDR3, the DNA is TGTGCCAGCAGCTTAGTGGGGGTAGGCGAGCAGTACTTC. Translation: CASSLVGVGEQYF.

The chain joins TRBV5-1 to TRBJ2-1; the match to TRBD1 covers 10 bases. The J segment lost 9 bases and the V segment lost 4 bases, leaving 7 bases of the junction unmatched. The germline V gene has CDR1 SGHRS and CDR2 YFSETQ. The CDR3 loop spans 14 amino acids. The CDR3 here is CASSQPGQGSEQFF. CDR3 bases: TGCGCCAGCAGCCAGCCGGGACAGGGGAGTGAGCAGTTCTTC.